This T cell receptor beta chain was sequenced for a study of T cell clones after liver transplantation. Study-wide background: Tolerant meant at least one year fully off immunosuppression without liver enzymes above twice normal.

Some clones are missing from TCRdb's copy, which holds only in-frame ones; the method was immunoSEQ multiplex PCR. This sample has more than 20,000 clones, with just under 80% found just once. The CDR3 length is 17 residues. Per germline, CDR1 LGHNT and CDR2 FRNRAP. The V gene end was trimmed by 0 bases and the J gene end by 4 bases; junction bases not matched to a gene: 5. This sequence was found in a human patient who received a liver transplant. Some T cells may have originated in the graft donor. The sample was CD8+ T cells from blood, taken around 52 months after liver transplant. The chain recombines TRBV12-5 with TRBJ1-5; 11 positions agree with TRBD1. The DNA for the CDR3 is TGTGCTAGTGGTTTGGTAAGAGGACAGGGGGCAAATCAGCCCCAGCATTTT. Its protein is CASGLVRGQGANQPQHF. Variable domain in full (rest from reference TRBV12-5 and TRBJ1-5): DARVTQTPRHKVTEMGQEVTMRCQPILGHNTVFWYRQTMMQGLELLAYFRNRAPLDDSGMPKDRFSAEMPDATLATLKIQPSEPRDSAVYFCASGLVRGQGANQPQHFGDGTRLSIL.